Shown below are 20 T cell receptor beta chains from a single sample sequenced in a study of OX40 agonist ivuxolimab in advanced cancers. Profiled with immunoSEQ multiplex PCR; TCRdb holds only in-frame clones, not every one. The table lists around 66,000 clones, roughly nine tenths of them singletons, with approximately 10% in the top ten. The material sequenced was CD4+ or CD8+ T cells sorted from blood, taken in a trial of the OX40 agonist ivuxolimab. The receptors were gathered from an adult with an advanced solid tumor such as melanoma, head and neck, liver or kidney cancer.

The chain uses TRBV10-1 and TRBJ1-1, with a tentative D call TRBD1 (6 bases). Germline CDR1 and CDR2: WNHNN and SYGVQD (reference sequence). The germline V and J ends were trimmed by 6 bases and 2 bases, with 10 bases remaining between them. The CDR3 length is 13 residues. CDR3 in amino acids: CASRRQANTEAFF. The CDR3 coding sequence is TGCGCCAGCAGGAGACAGGCAAACACTGAAGCTTTCTTT.

This clone was seen a few times. The rearrangement links TRBV5-1 to TRBJ1-2; D is uncertain. CDR3 length: 14 residues. Per the germline V gene, CDR1 is SGHRS and CDR2 is YFSETQ. Trimming removed 4 bases from V and 2 bases from J, with 12 bases in between. This chain's CDR3 is CASSLDRGNYGYTF. Written as DNA, the CDR3 is TGCGCCAGCAGCCTGGACCGGGGAAACTATGGCTACACCTTC.

The V and J genes are TRBV5-4 and TRBJ2-2, with 8 bases lining up with TRBD2. V lost 4 bases to trimming and J lost 6 bases; unmatched junction nucleotides: 5. The CDR3 runs 14 residues. The germline V gene has CDR1 SGHNT and CDR2 YYREEE (reference sequence). Here the CDR3 reads CASSARTSPGELFF. CDR3 in DNA: TGTGCCAGCAGCGCCCGGACTAGCCCCGGGGAGCTGTTTTTT.

For this clone: At one boundary the junction diverges from the germline segment, which might be a read error. For the CDR3, the DNA is TGCGCCAGCAACCAAGACCCAAGACAGAGTATACATTTT. It specifies CASNQDPRQSIHF. The chain is built from TRBV4-1 and TRBJ1-5; D might be TRBD1 (5 bases). The CDR3 contains 13 residues. Germline loops: CDR1 MGHRA, CDR2 YSYEKL.

The chain employs TRBV19 and TRBJ2-5; D gene uncertain. Per germline, CDR1 LNHDA and CDR2 SQIVND (reference sequence). The CDR3 totals 14 residues. V lost 6 bases, J lost 1 base, and 12 bases lay in between. CDR3 sequence (DNA): TGTGCCAGTAGCCGAGACTTCTTCCAAGAGACCCAGTACTTC. Translated: CASSRDFFQETQYF.

The chain links TRBV5-1 to TRBJ2-2; possible D gene TRBD2, 5 bases. Germline CDR1 and CDR2: SGHRS and YFSETQ. The V gene lost 4 bases and the J gene lost 4 bases, with 11 bases spanning the gap. There are 14 residues in the CDR3. The CDR3 loop is CASSKGEGTGELFF. The DNA of the CDR3 is TGCGCCAGCAGCAAAGGAGAGGGCACCGGGGAGCTGTTTTTT.

The J gene is TRBJ2-3, the V gene TRBV19; no reliable D call. The CDR3 consists of 12 residues. V lost 6 bases and J 5 bases, leaving 9 bases between the germline ends. Germline-derived CDR1 and CDR2 are LNHDA and SQIVND (reference sequence). The CDR3 DNA reads TGTGCCAGTAGGTTAAACAGAGATACGCAGTATTTT. Translated: CASRLNRDTQYF.

The chain employs TRBV27 and TRBJ1-1; D is perhaps TRBD1 (5 bases). There are 13 residues in the CDR3. V lost 8 bases to trimming and J lost 4 bases, with 14 bases between them. Per germline, CDR1 MNHEY and CDR2 SMNVEV (reference sequence). CDR3 coding DNA: TGTGCCAGCGGGGGTTGGGAGGGCACTGAAGCTTTCTTT. Residues: CASGGWEGTEAFF.

V and J are TRBV18 and TRBJ1-4; D may be TRBD1 (5 bases). CDR1 and CDR2 from the germline V gene are KGHSH and LQKENI. Trimming stripped 6 bases from V and 0 bases from J, with 11 bases between. The CDR3 loop spans 15 amino acids. The CDR3 is CASSGAHSTNEKLFF. CDR3 nucleotides: TGTGCCAGCTCCGGGGCCCATTCAACTAATGAAAAACTGTTTTTT.

This clone occurred once. The chain joins TRBV5-1 to TRBJ1-2; 7 bases line up with TRBD1. J was trimmed by 4 bases and V by 4 bases; bases with no gene match: 13. The V gene's germline CDR1 is SGHRS and CDR2 YFSETQ. The CDR3 runs to 16 residues. The chain's CDR3 is CASSARTGAFFYGYTF. DNA for the CDR3: TGCGCCAGCAGCGCGAGGACAGGCGCTTTCTTCTATGGCTACACCTTC.

The J gene is TRBJ1-2, the V gene TRBV6-6; D is unresolved. V was trimmed by 2 bases and J by 9 bases, leaving 10 bases between them. The CDR3 is made up of 12 amino acids. Germline V gene data show CDR1 as MNHNY and CDR2 as SVGAGI (reference sequence). CDR3 region: CASSYPGGSYTF. The DNA for the CDR3 is TGTGCCAGCAGTTACCCCGGCGGAAGCTACACCTTC.

V and J are TRBV6-6 and TRBJ1-3; D unclear. Germline CDR1 and CDR2: MNHNY and SVGAGI (reference sequence). CDR3 length equals 15 residues. Between the trimmed V and J ends, which lost 7 bases and 0 bases, there was a span of 13 bases. CDR3 loop: CASTKRWSSGNTIYF. As DNA, the CDR3 is TGTGCCAGCACCAAAAGGTGGAGCTCTGGAAACACCATATATTTT.

V and J are TRBV10-3 and TRBJ2-7, with 8 positions matching TRBD1. This CDR3 spans 14 amino acids. The V gene end was trimmed by 10 bases and the J gene end by 1 base; junction bases not matched to a gene: 9. CDR1 is ENHRY, CDR2 SYGVKD, per germline. The CDR3 sequence: CATSGQEGSYEQYF. The CDR3 DNA follows: TGTGCCACATCGGGACAGGAGGGGTCCTACGAGCAGTACTTC.

The chain carries TRBV12-1 and TRBJ2-7; the DNA was not used to check the table's D call, TRBD2. TRBV12-1 is a documented pseudogene. This CDR3 region has 19 residues. The CDR3 loop is CASSFAPLQGGAFSGEQYF. CDR3 coding DNA: TGTGCCAGCAGCTTTGCCCCTCTCCAAGGAGGGGCCTTTTCGGGCGAGCAGTACTTC.

V gene TRBV29-1 combines with J gene TRBJ2-1; D is possibly TRBD2 (5 bases). Trimming removed 4 bases from V and 6 bases from J, with 10 bases in between. Per germline, CDR1 SQVTM and CDR2 ANQGSEA. This CDR3 contains 12 residues. The CDR3 nucleotides are TGCAGCGTTGTTCGCCTAGCCAATGAGCAGTTCTTC. This encodes CSVVRLANEQFF.

This chain uses TRBV5-1 with TRBJ1-1; D is perhaps TRBD1 (6 bases). This CDR3 region has 14 residues. The germline V and J ends were trimmed by 4 bases and 1 base, with 11 bases remaining between them. In germline, CDR1 is SGHRS, CDR2 YFSETQ. DNA of the CDR3: TGCGCCAGCAGCCAGGACAGTCAGAACACTGAAGCTTTCTTT. Translated, it gives CASSQDSQNTEAFF.

The chain employs TRBV10-2 and TRBJ2-1; no clear D gene. Germline values: CDR1 WSHSY, CDR2 SAAADI. This CDR3 is built from 15 residues. V was clipped by 3 bases and J by 0 bases, with 9 bases between them. CDR3 region: CASSDGGHSYNEQFF. The CDR3 DNA reads TGCGCCAGCAGTGACGGCGGCCACTCCTACAATGAGCAGTTCTTC.

The chain employs TRBV11-2 and TRBJ2-5; 7 bases align to TRBD2. The CDR3 spans 14 residues. V shed 5 bases and J 5 bases; nucleotides not matched to a gene: 8. Germline CDR1 and CDR2: SGHAT and FQNNGV. CDR3 DNA: TGTGCCAGCAGCCGAGGCGGGAGTGGGGAGACCCAGTACTTC. Translated: CASSRGGSGETQYF. Full variable domain (missing parts from reference TRBV11-2 and TRBJ2-5): EAGVAQSPRYKIIEKRQSVAFWCNPISGHATLYWYQQILGQGPKLLIQFQNNGVVDDSQLPKDRFSAERLKGVDSTLKIQPAKLEDSAVYLCASSRGGSGETQYFGPGTRLLVL.

This clone appeared once. The rearrangement links TRBV27 to TRBJ2-7; D is perhaps TRBD1 (6 bases). Germline assignment: CDR1 MNHEY and CDR2 SMNVEV (reference sequence). Between the trimmed V and J ends, which lost 6 bases and 6 bases, there was a span of 18 bases. This CDR3 has 14 residues. The DNA for the CDR3 is TGTGCCAGCAGCCCTGGGGGCGCTGGGCTCGAGCAGTACTTC. It yields the protein CASSPGGAGLEQYF.

This clone was observed a handful of times. The rearrangement uses TRBV2 and TRBJ1-5; D is ambiguous. Germline V gene data show CDR1 as SNHLY and CDR2 as FYNNEI. The germline V and J ends were trimmed by 1 base and 5 bases, with 6 bases remaining between them. The CDR3 contains 13 residues. As DNA, the CDR3 is TGTGCCAGCAGTGAAGGACTCTATCAGCCCCAGCATTTT. This translates into CASSEGLYQPQHF.